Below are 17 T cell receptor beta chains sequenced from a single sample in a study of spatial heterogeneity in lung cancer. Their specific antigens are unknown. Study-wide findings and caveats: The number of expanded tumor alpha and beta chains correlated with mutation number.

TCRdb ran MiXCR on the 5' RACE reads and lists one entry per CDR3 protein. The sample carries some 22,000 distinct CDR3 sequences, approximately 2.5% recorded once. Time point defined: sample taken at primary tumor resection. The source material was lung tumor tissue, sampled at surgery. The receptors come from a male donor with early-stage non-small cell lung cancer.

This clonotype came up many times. The CDR3 nucleotides are TGTGCCAGCAGTCTCTCAGAGTACAATGAGCAGTTCTTC. Translation gives CASSLSEYNEQFF. The chain links TRBV27 to TRBJ2-1; D unclear. There are 13 residues in the CDR3. V was clipped by 5 bases and J by 4 bases, with 9 bases between them. Germline lookup yields CDR1 MNHEY and CDR2 SMNVEV (reference sequence).

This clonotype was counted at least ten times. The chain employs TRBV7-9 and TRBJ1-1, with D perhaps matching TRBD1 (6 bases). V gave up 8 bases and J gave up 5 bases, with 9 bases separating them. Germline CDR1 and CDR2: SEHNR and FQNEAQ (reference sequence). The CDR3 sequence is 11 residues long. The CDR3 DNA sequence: TGTGCCAGCGGTGGACAGACTGAAGCTTTCTTT. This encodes CASGGQTEAFF. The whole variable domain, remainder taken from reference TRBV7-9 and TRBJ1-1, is DTGVSQNPRHKITKRGQNVTFRCDPISEHNRLYWYRQTLGQGPEFLTYFQNEAQLEKSRLLSDRFSAERPKGSFSTLEIQRTEQGDSAMYLCASGGQTEAFFGQGTRLTVV.

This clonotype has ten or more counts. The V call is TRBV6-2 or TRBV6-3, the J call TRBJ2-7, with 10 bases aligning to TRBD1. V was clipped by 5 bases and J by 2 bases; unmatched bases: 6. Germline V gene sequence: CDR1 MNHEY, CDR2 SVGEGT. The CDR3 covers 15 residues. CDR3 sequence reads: CASSPPGTGAYEQYF. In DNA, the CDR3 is TGTGCCAGCAGTCCTCCCGGGACAGGGGCCTACGAGCAGTACTTC.

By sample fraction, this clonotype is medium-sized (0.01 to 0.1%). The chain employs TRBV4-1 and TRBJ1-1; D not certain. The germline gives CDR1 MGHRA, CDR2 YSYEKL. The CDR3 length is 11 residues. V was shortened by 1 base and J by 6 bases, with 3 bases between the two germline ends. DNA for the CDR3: TGCGCCAGCAGCCAAGGGTCTGAAGCTTTCTTT. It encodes CASSQGSEAFF.

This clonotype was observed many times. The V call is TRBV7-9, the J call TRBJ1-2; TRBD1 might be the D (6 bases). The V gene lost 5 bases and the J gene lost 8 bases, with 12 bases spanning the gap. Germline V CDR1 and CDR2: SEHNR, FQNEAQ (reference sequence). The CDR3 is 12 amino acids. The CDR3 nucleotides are TGTGCCAGCAGCCAAGGGGGGCGCGGCTACACCTTC. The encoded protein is CASSQGGRGYTF. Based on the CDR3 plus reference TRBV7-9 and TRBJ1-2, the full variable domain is DTGVSQNPRHKITKRGQNVTFRCDPISEHNRLYWYRQTLGQGPEFLTYFQNEAQLEKSRLLSDRFSAERPKGSFSTLEIQRTEQGDSAMYLCASSQGGRGYTFGSGTRLTVV.

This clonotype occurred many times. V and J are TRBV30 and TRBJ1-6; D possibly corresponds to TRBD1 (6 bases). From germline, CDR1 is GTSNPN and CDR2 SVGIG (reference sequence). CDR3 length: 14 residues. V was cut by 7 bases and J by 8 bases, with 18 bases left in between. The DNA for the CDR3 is TGTGCCTTCCAGAAGGGGGGTCTCGATTCACCCCTCCACTTT. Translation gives CAFQKGGLDSPLHF.

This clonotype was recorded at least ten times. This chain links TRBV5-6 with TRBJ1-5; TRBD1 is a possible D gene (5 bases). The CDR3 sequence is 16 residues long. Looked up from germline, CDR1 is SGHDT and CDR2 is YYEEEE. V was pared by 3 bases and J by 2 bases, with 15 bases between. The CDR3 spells CASSSRHLGGNQPQHF. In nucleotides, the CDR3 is TGTGCCAGCAGCTCTAGACATTTGGGGGGCAATCAGCCCCAGCATTTT.

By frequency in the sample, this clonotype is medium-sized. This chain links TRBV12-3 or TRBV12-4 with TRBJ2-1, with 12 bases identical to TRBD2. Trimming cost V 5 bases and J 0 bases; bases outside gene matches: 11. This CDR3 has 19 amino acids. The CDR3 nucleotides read TGTGCCAGCAGTCCCTCCGGGCTAGCGGGAGGGTCCTCCTACAATGAGCAGTTCTTC. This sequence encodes CASSPSGLAGGSSYNEQFF.

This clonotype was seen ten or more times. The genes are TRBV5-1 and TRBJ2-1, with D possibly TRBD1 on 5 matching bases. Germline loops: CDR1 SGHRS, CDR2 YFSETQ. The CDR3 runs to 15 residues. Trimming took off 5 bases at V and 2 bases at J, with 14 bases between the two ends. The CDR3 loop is CASRTVTATYNEQFF. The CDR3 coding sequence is TGCGCCAGCAGAACTGTGACAGCAACCTACAATGAGCAGTTCTTC.

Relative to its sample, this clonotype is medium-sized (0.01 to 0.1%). CDR3 in amino acids: CASSLKTGGGNEQFF. The DNA for the CDR3 is TGTGCCAGCAGCTTAAAGACGGGAGGGGGCAATGAGCAGTTCTTC. V and J are TRBV7-2 and TRBJ2-1; 8 bases match TRBD2. The CDR3 covers 15 residues. Germline CDR1 and CDR2: SGHTA and FQGNSA. J lost 6 bases, V lost 2 bases, and 6 bases had no gene match.

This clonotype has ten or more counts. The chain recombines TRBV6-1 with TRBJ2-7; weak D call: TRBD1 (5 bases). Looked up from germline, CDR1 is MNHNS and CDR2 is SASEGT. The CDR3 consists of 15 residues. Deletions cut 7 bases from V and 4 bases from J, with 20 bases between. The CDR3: CASILYRQGGYEQYF. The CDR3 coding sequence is TGTGCCAGCATTCTTTATAGGCAGGGTGGGTACGAGCAGTACTTC.

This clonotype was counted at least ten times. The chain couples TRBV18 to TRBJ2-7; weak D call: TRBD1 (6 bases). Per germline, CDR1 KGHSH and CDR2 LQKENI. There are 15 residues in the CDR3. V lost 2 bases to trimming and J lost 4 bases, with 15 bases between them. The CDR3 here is CASSPIAGVSYEQYF. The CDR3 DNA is TGTGCCAGCTCACCAATAGCAGGGGTGTCGTACGAGCAGTACTTC.

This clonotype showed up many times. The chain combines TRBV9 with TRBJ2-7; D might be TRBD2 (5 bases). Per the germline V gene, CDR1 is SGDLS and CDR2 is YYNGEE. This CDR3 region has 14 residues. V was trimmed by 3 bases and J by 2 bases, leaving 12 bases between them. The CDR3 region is CASSARPGTYEQYF. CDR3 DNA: TGTGCCAGCAGCGCCCGTCCCGGGACCTACGAGCAGTACTTC.

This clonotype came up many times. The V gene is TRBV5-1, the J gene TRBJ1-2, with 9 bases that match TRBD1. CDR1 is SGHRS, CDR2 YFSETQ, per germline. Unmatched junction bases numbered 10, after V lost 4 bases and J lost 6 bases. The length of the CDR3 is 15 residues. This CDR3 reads CASSIAGTGLHGYTF. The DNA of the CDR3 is TGCGCCAGCAGCATAGCCGGGACAGGGCTTCATGGCTACACCTTC.

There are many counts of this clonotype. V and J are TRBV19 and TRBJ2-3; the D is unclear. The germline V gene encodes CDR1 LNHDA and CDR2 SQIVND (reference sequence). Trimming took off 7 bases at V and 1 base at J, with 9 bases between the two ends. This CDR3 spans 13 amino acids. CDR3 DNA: TGTGCCAGTACCACGGCTCGCACAGATACGCAGTATTTT. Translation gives CASTTARTDTQYF.

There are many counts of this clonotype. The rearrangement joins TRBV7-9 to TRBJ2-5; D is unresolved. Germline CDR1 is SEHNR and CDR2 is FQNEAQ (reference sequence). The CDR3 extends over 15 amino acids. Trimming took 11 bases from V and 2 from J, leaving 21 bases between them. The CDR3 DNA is TGTGCCGTAAGGACCGCTTTGAGTGGACAAGAGACCCAGTACTTC. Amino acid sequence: CAVRTALSGQETQYF.

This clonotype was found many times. CDR3 DNA sequence: TGTGCCAGCAGGTTGGACGGAGCCTACAATGAGCAGTTCTTC. Translating gives CASRLDGAYNEQFF. The J gene is TRBJ2-1, the V gene TRBV28; no clear D gene. CDR1 is MDHEN, CDR2 SYDVKM, per germline. The CDR3 is 14 amino acids. The V and J ends lost 6 bases and 2 bases respectively, with 11 bases between them.